One and the same sample provided the 3 T cell receptor beta chains below, sequenced in a study of blood T cell repertoires in COVID-19 (TCRdb year 2020). Libraries were constructed by the immunoSEQ multiplex PCR assay. In its TCRdb copy, this immuneACCESS table keeps in-frame sequences only and misses some clones. Where compared with another copy, unresolved V genes explain less than half of these, and the others have no known cause. The sample table shows roughly 250,000 clones, and about 88% are seen once. Roughly 4% of the sample is taken by the ten largest. Sequencing was done on a sample of peripheral blood. The receptors originated from a man between 60 and 70 years old who had recovered from COVID-19.

This chain connects TRBV9 to TRBJ1-6; 7 nucleotides line up with TRBD1. Unmatched junction bases numbered 18, after V lost 3 bases and J lost 0 bases. The length of the CDR3 is 21 residues. CDR1 is SGDLS and CDR2 is YYNGEE in the germline V gene. CDR3 loop: CASSEGPGQTYQSSYNSPLHF. CDR3 coding DNA: TGTGCCAGCAGCGAAGGGCCGGGACAGACTTACCAGAGCTCCTATAATTCACCCCTCCACTTT.

The V call is TRBV7-3, the J call TRBJ2-3; D is possibly TRBD1 (5 bases). Germline CDR1 and CDR2: SGHTA and FQGTGA. The V end lost 2 bases, the J end lost 2 bases, and 11 bases lay between the germline ends. This CDR3 spans 15 amino acids. As DNA, the CDR3 is TGTGCCAGCAGCTTACGAACAGGAACCACAGATACGCAGTATTTT. This gives the protein CASSLRTGTTDTQYF.

The gene calls are TRBV9 and TRBJ1-1, with 7 bases matching TRBD1. Trimming removed 1 base from V and 4 bases from J; junction bases left unmatched: 13. CDR3 length equals 17 residues. Germline V CDR1 and CDR2: SGDLS, YYNGEE. DNA for the CDR3: TGTGCCAGCAGCGTAAGACAGGGCGGTCGGTTAGTCACTGAAGCTTTCTTT. It translates to CASSVRQGGRLVTEAFF.